Listed here are 3 T cell receptor beta chains from one sample, sequenced in a study of blood T cell repertoires in COVID-19. TCRdb's table, derived via immunoSEQ multiplex PCR, lists solely in-frame clones and lacks some. The sample records some 200,000 clones, more than 65% being singletons. The specimen was peripheral blood. Receptors originate from a young woman who had recovered from COVID-19.

The chain is built from TRBV11-2 and TRBJ2-5; 8 nucleotides agree with TRBD2. CDR1 is SGHAT, CDR2 FQNNGV, per germline. With V trimmed by 0 bases and J by 4 bases, 4 bases remained unmatched. There are 15 residues in the CDR3. CDR3 coding DNA: TGTGCCAGCAGCTTAGAGCGGGGGGCAAGAGAGACCCAGTACTTC. It translates to CASSLERGARETQYF.

The DNA for the CDR3 is TGTGCCAGCAGTGACCCAGACGGGTACGGGGAGACCCAGTACTTC. Amino acid sequence: CASSDPDGYGETQYF. The chain carries TRBV6-4 and TRBJ2-5; D not resolved. Germline assignment: CDR1 MRHNA and CDR2 SNTAGT. The CDR3 loop spans 15 amino acids. V was trimmed by 2 bases and J by 5 bases, leaving 15 bases between them.

The gene calls are TRBV7-2 and TRBJ2-2; D gene uncertain. The V end lost 0 bases, the J end lost 2 bases, and 4 bases lay between the germline ends. The CDR3 spans 14 residues. Germline assignment: CDR1 SGHTA and CDR2 FQGNSA. The CDR3 coding sequence is TGTGCCAGCAGCTTAGCTCCAAACACCGGGGAGCTGTTTTTT. Protein sequence: CASSLAPNTGELFF.